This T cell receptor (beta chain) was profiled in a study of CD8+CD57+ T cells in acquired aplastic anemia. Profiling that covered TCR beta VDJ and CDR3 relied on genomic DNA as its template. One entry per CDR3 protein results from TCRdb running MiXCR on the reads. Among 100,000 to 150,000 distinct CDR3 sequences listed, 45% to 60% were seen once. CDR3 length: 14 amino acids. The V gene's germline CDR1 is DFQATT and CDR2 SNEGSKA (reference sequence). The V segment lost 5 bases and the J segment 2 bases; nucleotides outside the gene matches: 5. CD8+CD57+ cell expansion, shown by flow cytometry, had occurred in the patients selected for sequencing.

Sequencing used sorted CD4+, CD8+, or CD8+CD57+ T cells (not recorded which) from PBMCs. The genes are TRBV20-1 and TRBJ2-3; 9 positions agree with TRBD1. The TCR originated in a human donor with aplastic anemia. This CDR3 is CSAGTGTFTDTQYF. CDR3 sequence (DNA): TGCAGTGCTGGGACAGGGACCTTCACAGATACGCAGTATTTT.